This T cell receptor (beta chain) was identified during a study of blood T cells in healthy people across ages. The CDR3 consists of 9 residues. Russia was home to the donors, healthy Caucasian individuals aged roughly 6 to 90. Primed by a sample-barcoded 5' primer and a J-beta primer mix, a second PCR proceeded for 7 to 11 cycles. Unique molecular identifiers of 12 random nucleotides labeled each cDNA. Via MiXCR, TCRdb re-called the 5' RACE reads, giving one row per CDR3 protein. The sample includes over 700,000 distinct CDR3 sequences, about 55% of them seen just once. Sequencing was carried out using blood. This receptor was identified in a man older than 75 in good health. The rearrangement uses TRBV21-1 and TRBJ2-7. TRBV21-1 is termed a pseudogene. For the CDR3, the DNA is TGTGCCACCATCTGCGAGCAGTACTTC. This sequence encodes CATICEQYF.